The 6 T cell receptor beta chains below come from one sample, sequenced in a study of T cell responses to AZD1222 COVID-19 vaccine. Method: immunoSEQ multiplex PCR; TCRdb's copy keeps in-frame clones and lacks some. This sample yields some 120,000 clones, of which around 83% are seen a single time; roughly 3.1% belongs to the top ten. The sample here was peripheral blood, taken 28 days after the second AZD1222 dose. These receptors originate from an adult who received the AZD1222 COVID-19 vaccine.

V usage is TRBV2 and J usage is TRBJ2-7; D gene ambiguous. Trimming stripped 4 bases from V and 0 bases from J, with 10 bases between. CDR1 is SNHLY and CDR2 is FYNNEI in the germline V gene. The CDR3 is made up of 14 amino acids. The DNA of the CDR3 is TGTGCCAGCAGTGCCCGACTGAGCTCCTACGAGCAGTACTTC. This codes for CASSARLSSYEQYF.

For the CDR3, the DNA is TGTGCCAGCAGCTTAGCCGGGCCAGGCTACACCTTC. Translating gives CASSLAGPGYTF. V is TRBV11-2 and J is TRBJ1-2; no definite D call. Deletions cut 1 base from V and 8 bases from J, with 8 bases between. The germline V gene encodes CDR1 SGHAT and CDR2 FQNNGV. The CDR3 is 12 amino acids.

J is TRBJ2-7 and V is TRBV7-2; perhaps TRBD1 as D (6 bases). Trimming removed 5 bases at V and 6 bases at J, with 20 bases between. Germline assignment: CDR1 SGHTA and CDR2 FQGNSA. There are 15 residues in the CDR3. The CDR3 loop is CASSPLGTPFAEQYF. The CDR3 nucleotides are TGTGCCAGCAGCCCCCTCGGGACACCCTTCGCCGAGCAGTACTTC.

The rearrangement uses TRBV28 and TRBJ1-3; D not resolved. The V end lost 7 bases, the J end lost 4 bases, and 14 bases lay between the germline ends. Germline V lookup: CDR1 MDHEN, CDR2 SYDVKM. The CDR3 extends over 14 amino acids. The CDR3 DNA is TGTGCCAGCACCCAGGCGGGGAAGGGAAACACCATATATTTT. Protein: CASTQAGKGNTIYF.

The CDR3 loop reads CASSEIGFSGNTIYF. The CDR3 DNA is TGCGCCAGCAGTGAGATCGGGTTCTCTGGAAACACCATATATTTT. The genes are TRBV10-2 and TRBJ1-3; D unresolved. Germline CDR1 is WSHSY and CDR2 is SAAADI. The CDR3 loop spans 15 amino acids. Trimming pared 2 bases from V and 0 bases from J, leaving 8 bases between.

The CDR3 is CASSPGVQPQHF. CDR3 bases: TGTGCCAGCTCACCAGGGGTTCAGCCCCAGCATTTT. V and J are TRBV18 and TRBJ1-5; D ambiguous. Germline V gene data show CDR1 as KGHSH and CDR2 as LQKENI. V was cut by 2 bases and J by 6 bases, with 5 bases left in between. CDR3 length: 12 residues.